Presented here are 26 T cell receptor beta chains from one specimen sequenced in a study of graft-versus-host responses after intestinal transplantation. Method: immunoSEQ multiplex PCR; TCRdb's copy keeps in-frame clones and lacks some. Of 15,000 to 19,000 clones in the sample, approximately 33% were seen once. The specimen was alloreactive CD4+ T cells from a mixed lymphocyte reaction culture, collected before intestinal transplant. Subset denoted: CFSE-low proliferating T cells sorted from roughly 6-day pre-transplant mixed lymphocyte reaction (GvH or HvG direction). The origin of the receptors is a human patient who received an intestinal transplant.

The gene calls are TRBV18 and TRBJ2-3; D gene uncertain. The CDR3 contains 16 residues. Germline V gives CDR1 KGHSH, CDR2 LQKENI. V lost 6 bases to trimming and J lost 0 bases, with 16 bases between them. Written as DNA, the CDR3 is TGTGCCAGCTCCCAGAGAAGCCCGCTAAGCACAGATACGCAGTATTTT. Translation gives CASSQRSPLSTDTQYF.

The V call is TRBV7-9, the J call TRBJ2-2, with D possibly matching TRBD1 (5 bases). The CDR3 has 14 residues. V was cut by 1 base and J by 5 bases, with 8 bases left in between. Germline CDR1 and CDR2: SEHNR and FQNEAQ (reference sequence). CDR3 sequence (DNA): TGTGCCAGCAGCTTAGTCGGACAAACCGGGGAGCTGTTTTTT. Protein: CASSLVGQTGELFF.

This clone has just a few counts. V usage is TRBV7-9 and J usage is TRBJ2-1, with TRBD1 identical over 7 bases. The V gene end was trimmed by 5 bases and the J gene end by 8 bases; junction bases not matched to a gene: 9. Germline V lookup: CDR1 SEHNR, CDR2 FQNEAQ (reference sequence). The CDR3 has 14 amino acids. The CDR3 coding sequence is TGTGCCAGCAGCCAGGGACAGCCGTTTGATGAGCAGTTCTTC. Translating it yields CASSQGQPFDEQFF.

CDR3 residues: CASSTLQGCELYSNQPQHF. As DNA, the CDR3 is TGTGCCAGCAGTACCCTCCAGGGGTGTGAACTTTATAGCAATCAGCCCCAGCATTTT. The chain is built from TRBV6-4 and TRBJ1-5; TRBD1 might be the D (6 bases). The CDR3 is 19 amino acids. The V gene's germline CDR1 is MRHNA and CDR2 SNTAGT. V lost 5 bases, J lost 0 bases, and 23 bases lay in between.

The chain joins TRBV6-1 to TRBJ2-3; 7 bases match TRBD1. Trimming took 6 bases from V and 0 from J; bases not matched to a gene: 6. CDR1 and CDR2 from the germline V gene are MNHNS and SASEGT. This CDR3 region has 15 residues. The DNA of the CDR3 is TGTGCCAGCAGCGGGACAGCTTCTAGCACAGATACGCAGTATTTT. This gives the protein CASSGTASSTDTQYF.

This clone was counted only a few times. The chain couples TRBV6-5 to TRBJ1-2; possible D gene TRBD1, 5 bases. The CDR3 has 12 amino acids. Deletions cut 5 bases from V and 7 bases from J, with 11 bases between. From germline, CDR1 is MNHEY and CDR2 SVGAGI. The CDR3 sequence is CASSPQGFGYTF. CDR3 coding DNA: TGTGCCAGCAGTCCCCAGGGTTTTGGCTACACCTTC.

J is TRBJ1-2 and V is TRBV9, with a possible D match to TRBD1 (6 bases). In germline, CDR1 is SGDLS, CDR2 YYNGEE. The CDR3 has 16 amino acids. Trimming removed 2 bases from V and 8 bases from J, with 22 bases in between. CDR3 DNA sequence: TGTGCCAGCAGCGTTGGCAGGGGACCCCTCTCCGGCGGCTACACCTTC. Residues: CASSVGRGPLSGGYTF.

This clone is medium-sized. Here the CDR3 DNA reads TGTGCCAGCAGAGACAGGGGTCCGCAATACGAGCAGTACTTC. Its protein product is CASRDRGPQYEQYF. The chain couples TRBV2 to TRBJ2-7, with 8 bases lining up with TRBD1. The J segment lost 4 bases and the V segment lost 6 bases, leaving 8 bases of the junction unmatched. Germline CDR1 SNHLY, CDR2 FYNNEI. The CDR3 has 14 amino acids.

The chain recombines TRBV2 with TRBJ2-2; D might be TRBD1 or TRBD2, each matching 5 bases. V lost 4 bases and J lost 4, with 19 bases in between. The CDR3 has 17 amino acids. The germline gives CDR1 SNHLY, CDR2 FYNNEI. The CDR3 region is CASSASRGGRGTGELFF. Written as DNA, the CDR3 is TGTGCCAGCAGTGCCTCTCGGGGCGGTCGAGGCACCGGGGAGCTGTTTTTT.

In its sample, this clone was seen a few times. The gene calls are TRBV11-2 and TRBJ1-3; D remains unclear. The CDR3 contains 14 residues. Trimming pared 6 bases from V and 2 bases from J, leaving 11 bases between. The germline gives CDR1 SGHAT, CDR2 FQNNGV. CDR3 region: CASSHSGTGNTIYF. As DNA, the CDR3 is TGTGCCAGCAGTCACTCGGGGACTGGAAACACCATATATTTT.

V and J are TRBV19 and TRBJ1-3; D not certain. Trimming took 9 bases from V and 3 from J, leaving 15 bases between them. The CDR3 consists of 14 residues. The germline V gene has CDR1 LNHDA and CDR2 SQIVND (reference sequence). The CDR3 spells CASHELGRGNTIYF. CDR3 DNA: TGTGCCAGCCATGAGTTGGGCCGTGGAAACACCATATATTTT.

The chain has TRBV5-1 and TRBJ1-6; 9 positions agree with TRBD1. V was pared by 4 bases and J by 8 bases, with 4 bases of the junction left unmatched. The CDR3 extends over 14 amino acids. CDR1 and CDR2 (germline): SGHRS, YFSETQ. CDR3 DNA: TGCGCCAGCAGCGGAACAGGGGGCTATTCACCCCTCCACTTT. This codes for CASSGTGGYSPLHF. Based on the CDR3 plus reference TRBV5-1 and TRBJ1-6, the full variable domain is KAGVTQTPRYLIKTRGQQVTLSCSPISGHRSVSWYQQTPGQGLQFLFEYFSETQRNKGNFPGRFSGRQFSNSRSEMNVSTLELGDSALYLCASSGTGGYSPLHFGNGTRLTVT.

This chain connects TRBV6-5 to TRBJ2-2, with D unresolved. Trimming removed 2 bases at V and 4 bases at J, with 8 bases between. The V gene's germline CDR1 is MNHEY and CDR2 SVGAGI. The CDR3 is 14 amino acids. The CDR3 here is CASSYSDATGELFF. Here the CDR3 DNA reads TGTGCCAGCAGTTACAGCGATGCCACCGGGGAGCTGTTTTTT.

This clone showed up just a few times. This chain links TRBV6-6 with TRBJ1-6; unclear D gene. The CDR3 runs 14 residues. The germline CDR1 and CDR2 sequences are MNHNY and SVGAGI (reference sequence). With 0 bases removed from V and 10 bases from J, the gap between germline ends came to 10 bases. The CDR3 nucleotides are TGTGCCAGCAGTTACTCGTATTACGCCTCACCCCTCCACTTT. Translated: CASSYSYYASPLHF.

About this clone itself: The junction departs from germline at one end; a sequencing error may be responsible. The chain has TRBV2 and TRBJ2-3; 8 nucleotides agree with TRBD2. Germline V gene lookup returns CDR1 SNHLY and CDR2 FYNNEI. The CDR3 has 12 amino acids. The chain's CDR3 is CAVHRGGSSPFF. CDR3 in DNA: TGTGCCGTCCACCGGGGGGGTAGTTCGCCTTTTTTT.

This clone was counted between two and nine times. The CDR3 bases are TGCGCCAGCACTTTCAATAGCAATCAGCCCCAGCATTTT. It codes for CASTFNSNQPQHF. The chain is built from TRBV10-1 and TRBJ1-5; D unresolved. V gave up 7 bases and J gave up 0 bases, with 7 bases separating them. Per the germline V gene, CDR1 is WNHNN and CDR2 is SYGVQD (reference sequence). The CDR3 is 13 residues long.

This clone was seen only a few times. The chain carries TRBV6-1 and TRBJ2-1; TRBD1 matches at 9 bases. The length of the CDR3 is 13 residues. Per the germline V gene, CDR1 is MNHNS and CDR2 is SASEGT. The trim removed 6 bases at V and 7 bases at J, leaving 4 bases unmatched. The CDR3 DNA sequence: TGTGCCAGCAGGGGGACAGGGAGGAATGAGCAGTTCTTC. Protein sequence: CASRGTGRNEQFF.

The table lists this clone with a few counts. Germline and junction disagree at one end, which may indicate a read error. The chain uses TRBV18 and TRBJ2-7, with TRBD1 matching 9 bases. This CDR3 region has 12 residues. Germline loops: CDR1 KGHSH, CDR2 LQKENI. As DNA, the CDR3 is TGTGCCAGCTCTCACCAGGCGGGACAGGGCGACTTC. Translation: CASSHQAGQGDF.

The chain links TRBV7-9 to TRBJ1-1; D is ambiguous. The CDR3 runs 14 residues. The germline V gene encodes CDR1 SEHNR and CDR2 FQNEAQ (reference sequence). The V end was cut by 1 base, the J end by 4 bases, with 10 bases between. CDR3 nucleotide sequence: TGTGCCAGCAGCTTAGGCCGGAGTGTCACTGAAGCTTTCTTT. Its protein is CASSLGRSVTEAFF. Using reference TRBV7-9 and TRBJ1-1 for the parts outside the CDR3, the full variable domain is DTGVSQNPRHKITKRGQNVTFRCDPISEHNRLYWYRQTLGQGPEFLTYFQNEAQLEKSRLLSDRFSAERPKGSFSTLEIQRTEQGDSAMYLCASSLGRSVTEAFFGQGTRLTVV.

The gene calls are TRBV9 and TRBJ2-7; 8 bases match TRBD2. The ends lost 3 bases at V and 5 bases at J; junction bases unmatched: 13. The CDR3 contains 16 residues. CDR1 is SGDLS, CDR2 YYNGEE, per germline. CDR3 sequence reads: CASSARGSGSRDEQYF. DNA for the CDR3: TGTGCCAGCAGCGCTAGGGGGAGCGGGAGTCGGGACGAGCAGTACTTC.

The rearrangement uses TRBV6-5 and TRBJ2-1, with D uncertain. The CDR3 length is 13 residues. Trimming cost V 4 bases and J 3 bases, with 7 bases left between them. Germline V gene data show CDR1 as MNHEY and CDR2 as SVGAGI. The CDR3 nucleotides read TGTGCCAGCAGTTTGCATTTCTACAATGAGCAGTTCTTC. Residues: CASSLHFYNEQFF.

The rearrangement uses TRBV5-4 and TRBJ2-1; D is ambiguous. The germline V gene has CDR1 SGHNT and CDR2 YYREEE (reference sequence). CDR3 size: 15 residues. Trimming cost V 1 base and J 0 bases, with 8 bases left between them. This CDR3 is CASSLLISSYNEQFF. DNA of the CDR3: TGTGCCAGCAGCTTGCTGATCAGCTCCTACAATGAGCAGTTCTTC.

V and J are TRBV6-6 and TRBJ2-5; TRBD2 matches at 8 bases. Germline V gene lookup returns CDR1 MNHNY and CDR2 SVGAGI (reference sequence). With V trimmed by 5 bases and J by 1 base, 9 bases remained unmatched. The CDR3 sequence is 16 residues long. CDR3 loop: CASSPTKRGFQETQYF. As DNA, the CDR3 is TGTGCCAGCAGTCCAACAAAGCGGGGGTTCCAAGAGACCCAGTACTTC.

The chain is built from TRBV7-6 and TRBJ1-3, with D maybe TRBD1 (5 bases). Between the trimmed V and J ends, which lost 7 bases and 4 bases, there was a span of 20 bases. There are 16 residues in the CDR3. Looked up from germline, CDR1 is SGHVS and CDR2 is FNYEAQ. The CDR3, as DNA: TGTGCCAGCACAAAACGAGCCCAGGGTTCCGGAAACACCATATATTTT. It specifies CASTKRAQGSGNTIYF.

This sequence joins TRBV6-5 and TRBJ2-7, with D uncertain. This CDR3 has 14 amino acids. The germline V gene has CDR1 MNHEY and CDR2 SVGAGI. Trimming left V 2 bases short and J 3 bases short, with 11 bases between. CDR3 sequence: CASSYKWKNYEQYF. CDR3 nucleotides: TGTGCCAGCAGTTACAAGTGGAAAAACTACGAGCAGTACTTC.

The genes are TRBV6-1 and TRBJ2-4; a possible D gene is TRBD2 (7 bases). V was clipped by 8 bases and J by 7 bases, with 21 bases between them. Germline CDR1 is MNHNS and CDR2 is SASEGT. The CDR3 is 15 amino acids. This CDR3 reads CASGSSLGGGNIQYF. The CDR3 nucleotides read TGTGCCAGCGGCAGCTCTTTGGGAGGGGGGAACATTCAGTACTTC.